The 2 T cell receptor beta chains reported below all come from one sample, sequenced in a study of cytomegalovirus exposure and HLA in healthy donors. The PCR contained 60 Vbeta and 13 Jbeta primers. TCRdb keeps only in-frame clones here, not all; method: immunoSEQ multiplex PCR. The repertoire has roughly 120,000 clones, roughly 75% of them found once; the top ten carry about 5.3%. Input material: PBMCs. These receptors all stem from a man aged 25 to 40 in good health and CMV-seronegative.

The chain joins TRBV6-5 to TRBJ1-4; D possibly corresponds to TRBD1 (6 bases). V lost 0 bases and J 2 bases, leaving 10 bases between the germline ends. The CDR3 totals 16 residues. Germline values: CDR1 MNHEY, CDR2 SVGAGI. The CDR3 sequence: CASSYSQGLTNEKLFF. The CDR3 DNA sequence: TGTGCCAGCAGTTACTCCCAGGGGCTCACTAATGAAAAACTGTTTTTT.

The V call is TRBV5-1, the J call TRBJ2-3, with 11 positions matching TRBD2. The junction had 7 bases not matched to a gene; V was cut back by 4 bases and J by 3 bases. Germline-derived CDR1 and CDR2 are SGHRS and YFSETQ. The CDR3 runs to 16 residues. In DNA form, the CDR3 reads TGCGCCAGCAGCCCTCAGACTAGCGGGGCTACAGATACGCAGTATTTT. It encodes CASSPQTSGATDTQYF.